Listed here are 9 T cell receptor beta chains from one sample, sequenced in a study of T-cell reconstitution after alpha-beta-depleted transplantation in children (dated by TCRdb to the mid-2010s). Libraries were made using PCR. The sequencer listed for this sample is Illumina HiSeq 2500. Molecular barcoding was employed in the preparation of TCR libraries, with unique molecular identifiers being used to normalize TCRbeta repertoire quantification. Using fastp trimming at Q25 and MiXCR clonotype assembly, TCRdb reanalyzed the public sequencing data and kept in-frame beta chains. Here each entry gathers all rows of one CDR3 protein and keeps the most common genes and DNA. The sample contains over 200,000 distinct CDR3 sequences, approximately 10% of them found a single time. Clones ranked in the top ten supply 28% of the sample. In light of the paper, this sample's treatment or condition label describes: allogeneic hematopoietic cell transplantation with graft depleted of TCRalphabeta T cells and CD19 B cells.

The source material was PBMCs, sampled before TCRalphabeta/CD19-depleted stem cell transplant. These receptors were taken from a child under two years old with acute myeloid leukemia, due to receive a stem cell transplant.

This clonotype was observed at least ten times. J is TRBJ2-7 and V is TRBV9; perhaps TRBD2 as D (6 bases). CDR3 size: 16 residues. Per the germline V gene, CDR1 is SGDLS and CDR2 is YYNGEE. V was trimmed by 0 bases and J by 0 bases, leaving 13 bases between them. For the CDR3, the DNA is TGTGCCAGCAGCGTAGCTCCTAGCGCGAGCTCCTACGAGCAGTACTTC. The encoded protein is CASSVAPSASSYEQYF.

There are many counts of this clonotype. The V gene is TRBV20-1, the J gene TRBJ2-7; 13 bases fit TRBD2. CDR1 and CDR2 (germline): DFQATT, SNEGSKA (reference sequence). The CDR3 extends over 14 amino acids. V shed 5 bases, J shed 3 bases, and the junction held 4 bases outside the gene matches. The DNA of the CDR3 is TGCAGTGCTTCCCGGACTAGCGGGAGCTACGAGCAGTACTTC. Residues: CSASRTSGSYEQYF.

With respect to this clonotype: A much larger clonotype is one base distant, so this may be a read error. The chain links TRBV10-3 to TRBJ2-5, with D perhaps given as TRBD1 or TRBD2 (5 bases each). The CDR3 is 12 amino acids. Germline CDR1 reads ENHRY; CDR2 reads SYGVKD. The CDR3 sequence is CAISEQGETHYF. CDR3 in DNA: TGTGCCATCAGTGAGCAGGGAGAGACCCATTACTTC.

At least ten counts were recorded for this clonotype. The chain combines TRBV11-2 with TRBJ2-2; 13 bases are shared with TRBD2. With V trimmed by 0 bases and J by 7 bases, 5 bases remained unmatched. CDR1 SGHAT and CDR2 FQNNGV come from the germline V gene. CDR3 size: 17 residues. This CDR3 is CASSLDRLAGGNGELFF. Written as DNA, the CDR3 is TGTGCCAGCAGCTTAGATCGACTAGCGGGAGGTAACGGGGAGCTGTTTTTT.

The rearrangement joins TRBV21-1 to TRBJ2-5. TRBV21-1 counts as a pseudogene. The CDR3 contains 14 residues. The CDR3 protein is CASSKLREKETQYF. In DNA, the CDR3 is TGTGCCAGCAGCAAGCTAAGGGAAAAAGAGACCCAGTACTTC.

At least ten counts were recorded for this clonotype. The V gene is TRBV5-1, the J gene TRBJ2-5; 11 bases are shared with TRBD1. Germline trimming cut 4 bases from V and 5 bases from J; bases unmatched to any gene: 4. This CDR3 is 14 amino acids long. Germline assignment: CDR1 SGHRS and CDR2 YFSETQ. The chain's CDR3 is CASSDRTGGETQYF. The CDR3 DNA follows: TGCGCCAGCAGCGATCGGACAGGGGGCGAGACCCAGTACTTC.

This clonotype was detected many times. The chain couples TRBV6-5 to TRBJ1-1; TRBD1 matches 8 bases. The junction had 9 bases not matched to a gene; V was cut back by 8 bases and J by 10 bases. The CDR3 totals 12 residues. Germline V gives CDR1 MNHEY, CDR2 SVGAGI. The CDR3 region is CASQSGGASAFF. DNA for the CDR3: TGTGCCAGCCAATCAGGGGGCGCTTCAGCTTTCTTT.

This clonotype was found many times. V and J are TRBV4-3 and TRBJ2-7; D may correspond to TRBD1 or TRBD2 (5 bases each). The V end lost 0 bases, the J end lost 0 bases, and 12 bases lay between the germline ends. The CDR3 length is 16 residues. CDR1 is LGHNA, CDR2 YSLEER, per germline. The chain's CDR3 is CASSQDVGGTSYEQYF. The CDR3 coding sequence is TGCGCCAGCAGCCAAGATGTTGGGGGTACCTCCTACGAGCAGTACTTC.

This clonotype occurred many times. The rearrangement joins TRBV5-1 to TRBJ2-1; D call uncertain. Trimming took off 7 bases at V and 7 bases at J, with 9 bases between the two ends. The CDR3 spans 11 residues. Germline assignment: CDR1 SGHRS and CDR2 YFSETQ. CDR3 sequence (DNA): TGCGCCAGCCGTCTATCGAATGAGCAGTTCTTC. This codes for CASRLSNEQFF.